The clone carrying this T cell receptor (beta chain) appeared a single time. During active infection, Seattle patients enrolled and were then monitored through disease. Trimming left V 6 bases short and J 0 bases short, with 14 bases between. Germline V gene lookup returns CDR1 MNHEY and CDR2 SMNVEV (reference sequence). The CDR3 has 16 amino acids. This specimen comes from a study of blood T cell repertoires in COVID-19. Study summary: Researchers got acute and convalescent COVID-19 samples from the United States, Italy and Spain.

Sequenced by immunoSEQ multiplex PCR; TCRdb stores in-frame clones only, minus some. The sample records fewer than 55,000 clones, about four fifths being singletons. This sequence was found in a woman aged 80 or over with COVID-19, enrolled during active disease. Input material: peripheral blood. V and J are TRBV27 and TRBJ2-2; tentatively, D is TRBD2 (6 bases). CDR3 in DNA: TGTGCCAGCAGGGAGGGATTGGGGACGAACACCGGGGAGCTGTTTTTT. Translation gives CASREGLGTNTGELFF.